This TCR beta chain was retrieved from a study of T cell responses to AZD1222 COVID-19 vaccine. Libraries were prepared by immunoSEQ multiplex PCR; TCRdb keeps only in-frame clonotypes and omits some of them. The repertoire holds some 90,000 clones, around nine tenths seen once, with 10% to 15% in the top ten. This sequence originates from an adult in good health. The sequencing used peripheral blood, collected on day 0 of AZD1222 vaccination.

The CDR3 reads CASSHGMLGTEAFF. CDR3 nucleotide sequence: TGTGCCAGCAGCCATGGGATGTTGGGGACTGAAGCTTTCTTT. The J gene is TRBJ1-1, the V gene TRBV3-1 (or the pseudogene TRBV3-2); unclear D gene. V gave up 3 bases and J gave up 5 bases, with 13 bases separating them. The CDR3 consists of 14 residues. From germline, CDR1 is LGHDT and CDR2 YNNKEL (reference sequence).